These 27 T cell receptor beta chains came from one sample sequenced in a study of T cell changes during pregnancy in multiple sclerosis (dated by TCRdb to between 2018 and 2021). The method was the immunoSEQ multiplex PCR assay. In its TCRdb copy, this immuneACCESS table keeps in-frame sequences only and misses some clones. Where compared with another copy, unresolved V genes explain less than half of these, and the others have no known cause. Within this sample are 95,000 to 100,000 clones, with around 90% of them counted one time only. Roughly 2.1% of the sample goes to the ten largest clones. Here the sequenced sample was peripheral blood, taken after pregnancy. These TCRs come from a female donor in good health, enrolled as a control in a pregnancy study.

V gene TRBV28 combines with J gene TRBJ2-3; perhaps TRBD2 as D (6 bases). Germline-derived CDR1 and CDR2 are MDHEN and SYDVKM. CDR3 size: 15 residues. V gave up 2 bases and J gave up 2 bases, with 11 bases separating them. CDR3 bases: TGTGCCAGCAGTTTAGGCGGGACCCCCACAGATACGCAGTATTTT. It specifies CASSLGGTPTDTQYF.

This rearrangement joins TRBV9 to TRBJ2-7; the D gene is possibly TRBD1 (7 bases). Trimming removed 4 bases from V and 2 bases from J, with 16 bases in between. Germline assignment: CDR1 SGDLS and CDR2 YYNGEE. The CDR3 is made up of 15 amino acids. The CDR3 sequence is CASSPGDRVAYEQYF. For the CDR3, the DNA is TGTGCCAGCAGCCCGGGAGACAGGGTGGCCTACGAGCAGTACTTC.

This clone was observed once. The V gene is TRBV7-2, the J gene TRBJ2-7; D ambiguous. The V and J ends lost 4 bases and 2 bases respectively, with 6 bases between them. Germline-derived CDR1 and CDR2 are SGHTA and FQGNSA. The CDR3 totals 12 residues. CDR3 in DNA: TGTGCCAGCAGCTCCACACCCTACGAGCAGTACTTC. Its translation: CASSSTPYEQYF.

J is TRBJ2-5 and V is TRBV5-4; D gene ambiguous. The CDR3 is 15 amino acids. V lost 0 bases to trimming and J lost 3 bases, with 12 bases between them. Germline CDR1 reads SGHNT; CDR2 reads YYREEE (reference sequence). The CDR3 is CASSLVGVAKETQYF. The CDR3 DNA is TGTGCCAGCAGCTTGGTCGGAGTGGCGAAAGAGACCCAGTACTTC.

This chain joins TRBV7-9 and TRBJ2-1, with TRBD2 identical over 14 bases. The CDR3 totals 15 residues. V shed 3 bases and J 10 bases; nucleotides not matched to a gene: 5. The germline V gene has CDR1 SEHNR and CDR2 FQNEAQ (reference sequence). CDR3 bases: TGTGCCAGCAGCTTCGGGACTAGCGGGAGCGGCGAGCAGTTCTTC. Amino acid sequence: CASSFGTSGSGEQFF. The whole variable domain, filled in from reference TRBV7-9 and TRBJ2-1, reads DTGVSQNPRHKITKRGQNVTFRCDPISEHNRLYWYRQTLGQGPEFLTYFQNEAQLEKSRLLSDRFSAERPKGSFSTLEIQRTEQGDSAMYLCASSFGTSGSGEQFFGPGTRLTVL.

The chain employs TRBV2 and TRBJ1-2; TRBD1 might be the D (6 bases). CDR3 length equals 12 residues. Trimming removed 6 bases at V and 8 bases at J, with 13 bases between. Germline V gives CDR1 SNHLY, CDR2 FYNNEI. CDR3 region: CASRITGLGYTF. DNA for the CDR3: TGTGCCAGCAGAATCACAGGGTTAGGCTACACCTTC.

The chain has TRBV27 and TRBJ2-4, with 7 bases matching TRBD1. The CDR3 runs 13 residues. Germline V gives CDR1 MNHEY, CDR2 SMNVEV (reference sequence). The J segment lost 10 bases and the V segment lost 5 bases, leaving 8 bases of the junction unmatched. The CDR3 bases are TGTGCCAGCAGTCCTCAGGGGGATGGGATTCAGTACTTC. As protein: CASSPQGDGIQYF.

This sequence joins TRBV7-9 and TRBJ1-4; D is perhaps TRBD1 (6 bases). The CDR3 sequence is 14 residues long. Trimming pared 5 bases from V and 7 bases from J, leaving 14 bases between. Germline loops: CDR1 SEHNR, CDR2 FQNEAQ (reference sequence). As DNA, the CDR3 is TGTGCCAGCAGCCTCCACTCAGGGGCTGAAAAACTGTTTTTT. This codes for CASSLHSGAEKLFF.

The chain carries TRBV27 and TRBJ2-1; 14 nucleotides line up with TRBD2. Germline CDR1 reads MNHEY; CDR2 reads SMNVEV (reference sequence). V lost 2 bases and J lost 2; bases outside the gene matches: 5. CDR3 length: 18 residues. CDR3 sequence reads: CASSLGTSGSKAYNEQFF. CDR3 sequence (DNA): TGTGCCAGCAGTTTAGGGACTAGCGGGAGTAAGGCCTACAATGAGCAGTTCTTC.

This sequence joins TRBV6-5 and TRBJ2-5; weak D call: TRBD2 (6 bases). CDR1 MNHEY and CDR2 SVGAGI come from the germline V gene. The CDR3 is 15 residues long. V was trimmed by 4 bases and J by 4 bases, leaving 16 bases between them. The CDR3 sequence is CASSSTRGTLETQYF. The DNA for the CDR3 is TGTGCCAGCAGTTCAACTCGCGGGACCTTAGAGACCCAGTACTTC.

The rearrangement joins TRBV27 to TRBJ2-7; no reliable D call. CDR3 length: 14 amino acids. The germline CDR1 and CDR2 sequences are MNHEY and SMNVEV (reference sequence). V dropped 0 bases and J dropped 6 bases, with 12 bases sitting between them. The CDR3 is CASSLSITGREQYF. The CDR3 nucleotides are TGTGCCAGCAGTTTATCGATAACGGGTCGCGAGCAGTACTTC.

The CDR3 spells CASSPETGRNYF. The CDR3 DNA is TGTGCCAGCTCACCCGAAACAGGGCGCAATTACTTC. The chain has TRBV18 and TRBJ2-7, with TRBD1 as a possible D gene (6 bases). Germline V gene sequence: CDR1 KGHSH, CDR2 LQKENI. The V end lost 3 bases, the J end lost 13 bases, and 16 bases lay between the germline ends. The CDR3 contains 12 residues.

V gene TRBV6-6 combines with J gene TRBJ2-5; D uncertain. The germline V gene encodes CDR1 MNHNY and CDR2 SVGAGI (reference sequence). The V and J ends lost 3 bases and 2 bases respectively, with 13 bases between them. This CDR3 has 15 amino acids. The CDR3, as DNA: TGTGCCAGCAGTTATAGTATAGCCGGACAAGAGACCCAGTACTTC. Its protein is CASSYSIAGQETQYF.

V is TRBV19 and J is TRBJ1-1; D gene ambiguous. The germline CDR1 and CDR2 sequences are LNHDA and SQIVND (reference sequence). Between the trimmed V and J ends, which lost 6 bases and 4 bases, there was a span of 12 bases. The CDR3 contains 13 residues. The CDR3, as DNA: TGTGCCAGTAGAGATGCGGGGAGCACTGAAGCTTTCTTT. Amino acids: CASRDAGSTEAFF.

The rearrangement uses TRBV7-9 and TRBJ2-5, with D maybe TRBD2 (6 bases). The DNA end favors TRBJ2-7, so the J call may be wrong. Germline V gene data show CDR1 as SEHNR and CDR2 as FQNEAQ (reference sequence). This CDR3 has 12 amino acids. The CDR3 spells CASSGGRDEQYF. CDR3 DNA sequence: TGTGCCAGCAGTGGAGGGCGCGACGAGCAGTACTTC.

This rearrangement joins TRBV11-2 to TRBJ1-3; D is ambiguous. The V gene's germline CDR1 is SGHAT and CDR2 FQNNGV. V dropped 5 bases and J dropped 0 bases, with 14 bases sitting between them. The CDR3 is 16 amino acids. The CDR3 sequence: CASSPNIRGSGNTIYF. CDR3 bases: TGTGCCAGCAGCCCCAATATAAGAGGCTCTGGAAACACCATATATTTT.

The chain links TRBV5-1 to TRBJ2-7; 7 nucleotides align to TRBD1. This CDR3 comprises 15 residues. Germline-derived CDR1 and CDR2 are SGHRS and YFSETQ. The J segment lost 9 bases and the V segment lost 0 bases, leaving 12 bases of the junction unmatched. The CDR3 coding sequence is TGCGCCAGCAGCTTGGCCGATTTACAGGGGCGCGGGCAGTACTTC. Translating gives CASSLADLQGRGQYF. Full variable domain (rest looked up from reference TRBV5-1 and TRBJ2-7): KAGVTQTPRYLIKTRGQQVTLSCSPISGHRSVSWYQQTPGQGLQFLFEYFSETQRNKGNFPGRFSGRQFSNSRSEMNVSTLELGDSALYLCASSLADLQGRGQYFGPGTRLTVT.

The chain uses TRBV27 and TRBJ1-6; 10 bases map to TRBD1. Per germline, CDR1 MNHEY and CDR2 SMNVEV (reference sequence). The CDR3 consists of 15 residues. J was trimmed by 7 bases and V by 4 bases; bases with no gene match: 4. The CDR3 coding sequence is TGTGCCAGCAGTTCCCGGACAGGGGGAAATTCACCCCTCCACTTT. It encodes CASSSRTGGNSPLHF.

This chain joins TRBV2 and TRBJ2-7; 10 bases match TRBD2. Germline V gene sequence: CDR1 SNHLY, CDR2 FYNNEI. V lost 8 bases to trimming and J lost 3 bases; unmatched junction nucleotides: 7. CDR3 length equals 14 residues. As DNA, the CDR3 is TGTGCCAGCGGTAGGACTAGCGGTGACTACGAGCAGTACTTC. Its protein product is CASGRTSGDYEQYF. The whole variable domain, filled in from reference TRBV2 and TRBJ2-7, reads EPEVTQTPSHQVTQMGQEVILRCVPISNHLYFYWYRQILGQKVEFLVSFYNNEISEKSEIFDDQFSVERPDGSNFTLKIRSTKLEDSAMYFCASGRTSGDYEQYFGPGTRLTVT.

Turning to this clone: Since the CDR3 does not end with the conserved phenylalanine or tryptophan, this likely comes from a read error. This chain connects TRBV19 to TRBJ1-6; 9 nucleotides line up with TRBD1. J was trimmed by 13 bases and V by 5 bases; bases with no gene match: 12. CDR3 length: 15 residues. Germline loops: CDR1 LNHDA, CDR2 SQIVND (reference sequence). The CDR3 reads CASSRGTGNPPPLHS. The CDR3 DNA is TGTGCCAGTAGTCGAGGGACAGGGAACCCCCCGCCCCTCCACTCT.

The V call is TRBV10-2, the J call TRBJ2-7; D is unclear. Trimming stripped 4 bases from V and 1 base from J, with 11 bases between. Germline CDR1 is WSHSY and CDR2 is SAAADI. The CDR3 sequence is 14 residues long. The CDR3 nucleotides read TGCGCCAGCAGTGTGGCAGGCAAATCCTACGAGCAGTACTTC. Amino acid sequence: CASSVAGKSYEQYF.

The chain recombines TRBV6-5 with TRBJ1-1; no definite D call. This CDR3 has 12 residues. Per the germline V gene, CDR1 is MNHEY and CDR2 is SVGAGI. V was trimmed by 5 bases and J by 4 bases, leaving 8 bases between them. CDR3: CASSVPGTEAFF. The CDR3 nucleotides are TGTGCCAGCAGTGTACCGGGCACTGAAGCTTTCTTT.

The chain joins TRBV2 to TRBJ2-1; 8 nucleotides agree with TRBD2. Per germline, CDR1 SNHLY and CDR2 FYNNEI. V shed 9 bases and J 0 bases; nucleotides not matched to a gene: 1. The length of the CDR3 is 13 residues. This CDR3 reads CARGTSSYNEQFF. The CDR3 DNA follows: TGTGCCAGAGGGACTAGCTCCTACAATGAGCAGTTCTTC.

The gene calls are TRBV27 and TRBJ1-1, with a tentative D call TRBD1 (6 bases). The germline gives CDR1 MNHEY, CDR2 SMNVEV (reference sequence). The CDR3 extends over 16 amino acids. Trimming pared 6 bases from V and 0 bases from J, leaving 17 bases between. In DNA, the CDR3 is TGTGCCAGCAGGATGGTGACAGGTCGGATGAACACTGAAGCTTTCTTT. It translates to CASRMVTGRMNTEAFF.

This chain connects TRBV11-2 to TRBJ1-4; TRBD1 aligns across 9 bases. With 4 bases clipped from V and 7 bases from J, the junction kept 13 bases outside the gene matches. CDR1 and CDR2 from the germline V gene are SGHAT and FQNNGV. The CDR3 contains 17 residues. CDR3 protein: CASSSGMRGTGLEKLFF. The CDR3, as DNA: TGTGCCAGCAGCTCAGGAATGCGTGGGACAGGGCTTGAAAAACTGTTTTTT. Complete variable domain (other parts from reference TRBV11-2 and TRBJ1-4): EAGVAQSPRYKIIEKRQSVAFWCNPISGHATLYWYQQILGQGPKLLIQFQNNGVVDDSQLPKDRFSAERLKGVDSTLKIQPAKLEDSAVYLCASSSGMRGTGLEKLFFGSGTQLSVL.

This chain joins TRBV5-6 and TRBJ2-7; D possibly corresponds to TRBD1 (6 bases). The germline gives CDR1 SGHDT, CDR2 YYEEEE. V lost 4 bases, J lost 1 base, and 15 bases lay in between. This CDR3 has 15 residues. CDR3 nucleotide sequence: TGTGCCAGCAGCCCAGGTGGAGACAGGTCCTACGAGCAGTACTTC. Its translation is CASSPGGDRSYEQYF.

The chain couples TRBV28 to TRBJ1-3; no definite D call. CDR1 is MDHEN and CDR2 is SYDVKM in the germline V gene. CDR3 size: 15 residues. Trimming removed 5 bases from V and 4 bases from J, with 15 bases in between. The chain's CDR3 is CASSPTRGTGNTIYF. CDR3 nucleotide sequence: TGTGCCAGCAGTCCCACTCGGGGTACGGGAAACACCATATATTTT.